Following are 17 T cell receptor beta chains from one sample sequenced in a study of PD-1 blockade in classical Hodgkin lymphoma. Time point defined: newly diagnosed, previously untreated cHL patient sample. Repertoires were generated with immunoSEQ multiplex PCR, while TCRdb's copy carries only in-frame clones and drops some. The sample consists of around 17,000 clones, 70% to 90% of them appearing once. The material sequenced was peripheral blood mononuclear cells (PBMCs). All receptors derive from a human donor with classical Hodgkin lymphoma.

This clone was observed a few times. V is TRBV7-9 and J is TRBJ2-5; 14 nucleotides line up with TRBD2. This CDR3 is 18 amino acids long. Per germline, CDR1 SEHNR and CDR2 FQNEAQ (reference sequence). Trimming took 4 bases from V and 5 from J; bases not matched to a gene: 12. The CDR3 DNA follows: TGTGCCAGCAGCTCTACCCGACTAGCGGGAGGGTTGGGGGAGACCCAGTACTTC. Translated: CASSSTRLAGGLGETQYF.

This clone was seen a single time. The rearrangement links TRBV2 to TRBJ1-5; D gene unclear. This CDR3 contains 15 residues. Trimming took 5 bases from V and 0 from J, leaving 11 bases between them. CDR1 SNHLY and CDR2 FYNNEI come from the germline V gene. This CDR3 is CASSPGRISNQPQHF. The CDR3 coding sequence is TGTGCCAGCAGTCCTGGGAGAATTAGCAATCAGCCCCAGCATTTT.

CDR3 bases: TGTGCCAGCAGCCCGGGACAGGACACCGGGGAGCTGTTTTTT. Protein product: CASSPGQDTGELFF. The rearrangement links TRBV6-4 to TRBJ2-2; TRBD1 aligns across 8 bases. The CDR3 length is 14 residues. Unmatched junction bases numbered 3, after V lost 6 bases and J lost 3 bases. Germline V gives CDR1 MRHNA, CDR2 SNTAGT.

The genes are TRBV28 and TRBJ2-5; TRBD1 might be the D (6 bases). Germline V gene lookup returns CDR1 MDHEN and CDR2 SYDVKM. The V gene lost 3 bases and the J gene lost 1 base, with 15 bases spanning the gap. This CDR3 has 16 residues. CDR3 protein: CASSFSGTWGQETQYF. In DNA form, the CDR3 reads TGTGCCAGCAGTTTCTCCGGGACATGGGGCCAAGAGACCCAGTACTTC.

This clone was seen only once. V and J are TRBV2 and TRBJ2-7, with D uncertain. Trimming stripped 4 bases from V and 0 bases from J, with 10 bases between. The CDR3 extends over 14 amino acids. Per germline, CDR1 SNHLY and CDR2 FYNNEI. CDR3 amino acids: CASSGFVGSYEQYF. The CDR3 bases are TGTGCCAGCAGTGGTTTCGTGGGCTCCTACGAGCAGTACTTC.

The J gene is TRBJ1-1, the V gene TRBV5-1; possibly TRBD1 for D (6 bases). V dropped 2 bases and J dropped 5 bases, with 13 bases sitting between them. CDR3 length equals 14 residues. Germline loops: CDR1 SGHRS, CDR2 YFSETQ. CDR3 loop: CASSLGGVATEAFF. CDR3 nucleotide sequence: TGCGCCAGCAGCTTAGGGGGTGTAGCTACTGAAGCTTTCTTT.

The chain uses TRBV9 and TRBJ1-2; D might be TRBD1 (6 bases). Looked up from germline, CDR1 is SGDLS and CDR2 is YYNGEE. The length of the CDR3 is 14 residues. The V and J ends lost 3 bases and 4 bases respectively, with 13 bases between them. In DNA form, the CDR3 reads TGTGCCAGCAGCGCATCGCGGGACACCTATGGCTACACCTTC. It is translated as CASSASRDTYGYTF.

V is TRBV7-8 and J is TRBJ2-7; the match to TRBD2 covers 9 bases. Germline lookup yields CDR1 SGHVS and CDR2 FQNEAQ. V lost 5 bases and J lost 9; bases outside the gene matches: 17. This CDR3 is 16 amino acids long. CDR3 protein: CASSPILISSGSPQYF. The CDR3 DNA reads TGTGCCAGCAGCCCCATATTAATTAGTAGCGGGAGTCCGCAGTACTTC.

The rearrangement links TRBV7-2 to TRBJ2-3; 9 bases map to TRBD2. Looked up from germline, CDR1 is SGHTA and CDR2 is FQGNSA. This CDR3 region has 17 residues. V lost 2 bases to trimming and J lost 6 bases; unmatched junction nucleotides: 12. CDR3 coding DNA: TGTGCCAGCAGCTTAAGGGCTGGCATAGCGGGAGTCGATACGCAGTATTTT. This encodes CASSLRAGIAGVDTQYF.

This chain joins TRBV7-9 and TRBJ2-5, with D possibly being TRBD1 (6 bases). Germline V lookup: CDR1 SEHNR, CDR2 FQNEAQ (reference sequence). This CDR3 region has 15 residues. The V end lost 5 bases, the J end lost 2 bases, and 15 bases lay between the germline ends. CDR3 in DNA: TGTGCCAGCAGCCAGCGGACAGAAAAGCAAGAGACCCAGTACTTC. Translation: CASSQRTEKQETQYF.

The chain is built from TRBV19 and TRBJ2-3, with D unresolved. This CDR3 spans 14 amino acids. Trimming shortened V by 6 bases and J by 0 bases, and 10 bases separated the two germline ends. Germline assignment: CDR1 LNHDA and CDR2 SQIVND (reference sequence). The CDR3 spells CASSPQRSTDTQYF. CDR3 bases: TGTGCCAGTAGCCCCCAGCGTAGCACAGATACGCAGTATTTT.

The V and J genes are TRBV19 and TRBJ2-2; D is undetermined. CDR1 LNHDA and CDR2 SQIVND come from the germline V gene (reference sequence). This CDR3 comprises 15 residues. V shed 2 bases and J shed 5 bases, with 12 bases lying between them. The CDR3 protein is CASSISVWVTGELFF. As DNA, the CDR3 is TGTGCCAGTAGTATATCCGTTTGGGTGACCGGGGAGCTGTTTTTT.

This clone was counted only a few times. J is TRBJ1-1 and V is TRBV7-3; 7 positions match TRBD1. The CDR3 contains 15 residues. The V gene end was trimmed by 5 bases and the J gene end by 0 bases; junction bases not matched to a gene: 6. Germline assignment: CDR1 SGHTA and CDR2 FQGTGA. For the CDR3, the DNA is TGTGCCAGCAGCCTCTACAGGGGCGTGAACACTGAAGCTTTCTTT. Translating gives CASSLYRGVNTEAFF.

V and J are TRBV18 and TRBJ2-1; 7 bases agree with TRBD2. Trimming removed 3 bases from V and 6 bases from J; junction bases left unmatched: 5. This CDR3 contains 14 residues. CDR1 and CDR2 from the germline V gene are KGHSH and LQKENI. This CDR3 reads CASSPRLAGNEQFF. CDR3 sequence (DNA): TGTGCCAGCTCACCCCGACTAGCAGGCAATGAGCAGTTCTTC.

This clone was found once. CDR3 amino acids: CATSRDTSVAGRTEAFF. The CDR3 bases are TGTGCCACCAGCAGAGATACCTCGGTGGCAGGGAGGACTGAAGCTTTCTTT. The chain carries TRBV15 and TRBJ1-1; D perhaps matches TRBD1 (5 bases). Germline V gene data show CDR1 as LNHNV and CDR2 as YYDKDF (reference sequence). Deletions cut 0 bases from V and 5 bases from J, with 19 bases between. The CDR3 is made up of 17 amino acids. Combining the CDR3 with reference TRBV15 and TRBJ1-1 gives the whole variable domain DAMVIQNPRYQVTQFGKPVTLSCSQTLNHNVMYWYQQKSSQAPKLLFHYYDKDFNNEADTPDNFQSRRPNTSFCFLDIRSPGLGDTAMYLCATSRDTSVAGRTEAFFGQGTRLTVV.

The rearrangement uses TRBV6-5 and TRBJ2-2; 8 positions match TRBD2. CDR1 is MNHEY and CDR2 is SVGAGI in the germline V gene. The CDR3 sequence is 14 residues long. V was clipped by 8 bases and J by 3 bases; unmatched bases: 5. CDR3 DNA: TGTGCCAGCTGTAGCGGGACTCACACCGGGGAGCTGTTTTTT. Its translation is CASCSGTHTGELFF.

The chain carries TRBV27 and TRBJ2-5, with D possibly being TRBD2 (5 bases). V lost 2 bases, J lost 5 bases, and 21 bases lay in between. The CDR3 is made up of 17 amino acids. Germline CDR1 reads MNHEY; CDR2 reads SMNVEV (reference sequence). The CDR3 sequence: CASSLIGSAGARETQYF. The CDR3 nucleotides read TGTGCCAGCAGTTTAATTGGTTCGGCGGGTGCCAGGGAGACCCAGTACTTC.